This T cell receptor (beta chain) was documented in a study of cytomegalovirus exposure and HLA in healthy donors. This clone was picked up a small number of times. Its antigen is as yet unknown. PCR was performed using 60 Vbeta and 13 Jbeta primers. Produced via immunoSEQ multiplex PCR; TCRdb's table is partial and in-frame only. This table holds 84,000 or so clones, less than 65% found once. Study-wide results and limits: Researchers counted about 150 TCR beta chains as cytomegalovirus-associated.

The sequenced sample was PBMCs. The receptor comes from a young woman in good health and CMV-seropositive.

CDR3 DNA sequence: TGTGCCAGCACCCGGGCAGGGGACACCGGGGAGCTGTTTTTT. Amino acid sequence: CASTRAGDTGELFF. This chain connects TRBV7-3 to TRBJ2-2, with D perhaps matching TRBD1 (6 bases). Germline CDR1 reads SGHTA; CDR2 reads FQGTGA. Deletions cut 7 bases from V and 3 bases from J, with 12 bases between. CDR3 length equals 14 residues. Variable domain in full (rest from reference TRBV7-3 and TRBJ2-2): GAGVSQTPSNKVTEKGKYVELRCDPISGHTALYWYRQSLGQGPEFLIYFQGTGAADDSGLPNDRFFAVRPEGSVSTLKIQRTERGDSAVYLCASTRAGDTGELFFGEGSRLTVL.